Listed below are T cell receptor beta chains from one sample, sequenced in a study of glioma-infiltrating T cells after dendritic cell vaccination. The repertoire was sequenced with immunoSEQ multiplex PCR; TCRdb's copy has only in-frame clones and lacks some. Here the sample spans around 100,000 clones, 81% being singletons. The specimen comprised blood, sampled before dendritic cell vaccination. These receptors were taken from a human donor with glioblastoma. Both conserved end residues are part of each CDR3. Fields, in order: V gene, J gene, clone size, D gene, CDR3 DNA, CDR3 protein. The D gene is left open where the match is weak. The size of a clone is reported for some rows only, either as once, few or many, or as a class for expanded clones.

>TRBV6-5|TRBJ1-5|-|-
TGTGCCAGCACTCCTGGCTCACCTAGCAATCAGCCCCAGCATTTT
CASTPGSPSNQPQHF
>TRBV4-2|TRBJ2-6|few|-
TGTGCCAGCACACCTGATTCAGGCTCTGGGGCCAACGTCCTGACTTTC
CASTPDSGSGANVLTF
>TRBV4-1|TRBJ1-3|-|-
TGCGCCAGCAGCCAAGGCCCAGGCGGGGCCATATATTTT
CASSQGPGGAIYF
>TRBV19|TRBJ1-1|-|TRBD1
TGTGCCAGTAGTGCATTGACAGGGGTCACTGAAGCTTTCTTT
CASSALTGVTEAFF
>TRBV6-5|TRBJ1-2|few|-
TGTGCCAGCACCCGGGGAGGAGATGGTGGCTACACCTTC
CASTRGGDGGYTF
>TRBV5-1|TRBJ2-3|-|-
TGCGCCAGCAGCCTCCTGAGCACAGATACGCAGTATTTT
CASSLLSTDTQYF
>TRBV11-3|TRBJ2-5|-|TRBD2
TGTGCCAGCAGCCAAATTTGGTCTAAGGCTAGCGGGGAAGAGACCCAGTACTTC
CASSQIWSKASGEETQYF
>TRBV18|TRBJ2-5|-|-
TGTGCCAGCTCGGCGGACAGTGGTGAGACCCAGTACTTC
CASSADSGETQYF
>TRBV27|TRBJ2-5|-|TRBD1
TGTGCCAGCAGTTCGCGACAGGGAGCTAGGGAGACCCAGTACTTC
CASSSRQGARETQYF
>TRBV2|TRBJ1-5|few|TRBD1
TGTGCCAGCAGTGGGGACAGGAGTCAGCCCCAGCATTTT
CASSGDRSQPQHF
>TRBV28|TRBJ2-3|few|TRBD2
TGTGCCAGCAGCGCGGGGGGGAGCACAGATACGCAGTATTTT
CASSAGGSTDTQYF
>TRBV5-4|TRBJ2-1|once|-
TGTGCCAGCAGCTTCCCGCGGACAGTTTACAATGAGCAGTTCTTC
CASSFPRTVYNEQFF
>TRBV30|TRBJ2-5|-|TRBD2
TGTGCCTGGCGAAGGGCTAGCGGAGAGACCCAGTACTTC
CAWRRASGETQYF
>TRBV5-1|TRBJ2-7|-|-
TGCGCCAGCAGCTTGGCCTCAAGGGAAGCGGTAAACGAGCAGTACTTC
CASSLASREAVNEQYF
>TRBV11-3|TRBJ2-5|-|TRBD2
TGTGCCAGCAGCTTAGGCGGGAGGGAGACCCAGTACTTC
CASSLGGRETQYF
>TRBV11-2|TRBJ2-7|-|-
TGTGCCAGCAGCTCCTTGCGGACAGTCGGTAGCTCCTACGAGCAGTACTTC
CASSSLRTVGSSYEQYF
>TRBV7-2|TRBJ2-7|-|-
TGTGCCAGCAGCTTAAATCGGGGGAGCGACGAGCAGTACTTC
CASSLNRGSDEQYF
>TRBV4-1|TRBJ1-1|-|-
TGCGCCAGCAGCCAACCCCGGACAGCCCGGCAGGGAACTGAAGCTTTCTTT
CASSQPRTARQGTEAFF
>TRBV4-3|TRBJ2-3|-|-
TGCGCCAGCAGCCAAACATCGGACGGCTGGGACTCGTTGCAGTATTTT
CASSQTSDGWDSLQYF
>TRBV9|TRBJ2-2|-|TRBD1
TGTGCCAGCAGCGTACAGGGGGCCGACACCGGGGAGCTGTTTTTT
CASSVQGADTGELFF
>TRBV25-1|TRBJ2-5|few|TRBD1
TGTGCCAGCAGTGAAAGTATGGGACAGGGGGAGACCCAGTACTTC
CASSESMGQGETQYF
>TRBV7-9|TRBJ2-5|-|-
TGTGCCAGCAGCCCTTTGGAGACCCAGTACTTC
CASSPLETQYF
>TRBV4-1|TRBJ1-6|few|-
TGCGCCAGCAGCCAAGCAGGGTTTAATTCACCCCTCCACTTT
CASSQAGFNSPLHF
>TRBV9|TRBJ1-1|once|TRBD1
TGTGCCAGCAGCGTAGAACAAGGGGGCCCTGAAGCTTTCTTT
CASSVEQGGPEAFF
>TRBV7-8|TRBJ2-4|-|TRBD1
TGTGCCAGCAGCGCCCAGACAGGGCGACAAAACATTCAGTACTTC
CASSAQTGRQNIQYF
>TRBV10-2|TRBJ2-7|-|-
TGCGCCAGCAGTGAGCGGACAGCCTACGAGCAGTACTTC
CASSERTAYEQYF
>TRBV4-2|TRBJ1-2|-|TRBD1
TGTGCCAGCAGCCGGGACAGGGAGGATGGCTACACCTTC
CASSRDREDGYTF
>TRBV4-2|TRBJ1-4|-|-
TGTGCCAGCAGCCATCTCCAGGGGCCGCCAGATGAAAAACTGTTTTTT
CASSHLQGPPDEKLFF
>TRBV4-3|TRBJ1-4|few|TRBD1
TGCGCCAGCAGCACTCAGGGGGCGGAGGGTGAAAAACTGTTTTTT
CASSTQGAEGEKLFF
>TRBV18|TRBJ1-4|-|-
TGTGCCAGCTCTTCTGCAACTAATGAAAAACTGTTTTTT
CASSSATNEKLFF
>TRBV6-5|TRBJ2-7|once|TRBD1
TGTGCCAGCAGTTCCCGGACAGGGGGGGACGAGCAGTACTTC
CASSSRTGGDEQYF
>TRBV30|TRBJ2-7|-|TRBD1
TGTGCCTGGAGTGTACAAACAGGGGCCTACGAGCAGTACTTC
CAWSVQTGAYEQYF
>TRBV2|TRBJ2-2|-|TRBD1
TGTGCCAGGAGGGACAGCGCGTTCGCGAACACCGGGGAGCTGTTTTTT
CARRDSAFANTGELFF
>TRBV19|TRBJ2-3|-|-
TGTGCCAGTAGCATTTCGGAAGGGGGAGATACGCAGTATTTT
CASSISEGGDTQYF
>TRBV5-6|TRBJ2-7|many|-
TGTGCCAGCAGCTTCGTCAGGGCCTACGAGCAGTACTTC
CASSFVRAYEQYF
>TRBV7-8|TRBJ2-2|-|TRBD1
TGTGCCAGCAGCCAAGTTCCGGGACAGGGGGCGCTTCGTGAGCTGTTTTTT
CASSQVPGQGALRELFF
>TRBV2|TRBJ1-2|-|TRBD1
TGTGCCAGCAGTGAAGAATTACAGGGGGGTAATGGCTACACCTTC
CASSEELQGGNGYTF
>TRBV6-5|TRBJ2-7|few|TRBD1
TGTGCCAGCAGTTACCTGGGGACAGGGGACGAGCAGTACTTC
CASSYLGTGDEQYF
>TRBV10-3|TRBJ2-7|-|TRBD2
TGTGCCATCAGTATTACTAGCGGGGGTTCTTCCTACGAGCAGTACTTC
CAISITSGGSSYEQYF
>TRBV5-1|TRBJ1-2|-|TRBD1
TGCGCCAGCAGCTCGGGGACAGGGGATTTCGGCTACACCTTC
CASSSGTGDFGYTF
>TRBV27|TRBJ2-7|-|TRBD1
TGTGCCAGCAGTTTAACAGGGGGCCTCTACGAGCAGTACTTC
CASSLTGGLYEQYF
>TRBV6-9|TRBJ1-1|few|-
TGTGCCAGCAGCCCGGTTGGGAACACTGAAGCTTTCTTT
CASSPVGNTEAFF
>TRBV10-3|TRBJ1-5|-|TRBD1
TGTGCCATCAGTGAGTCGGGGACAGGGGGTCGGCAGCCCCAGCATTTT
CAISESGTGGRQPQHF
>TRBV15|TRBJ2-2|-|TRBD1
TGTGCCACCAGCCCCACCGGGACAGGGGGCACCGGGGAGCTGTTTTTT
CATSPTGTGGTGELFF
>TRBV5-4|TRBJ1-1|few|-
TGTGCCAGCAGCTTGGACTCATCGAACACTGAAGCTTTCTTT
CASSLDSSNTEAFF
>TRBV6-1|TRBJ1-1|-|-
TGTGCCAGCAGTGAACGGGCAGGGTGGCAGGGCACTGAAGCTTTCTTT
CASSERAGWQGTEAFF
>TRBV15|TRBJ1-4|-|TRBD1
TGTGCCACCAGCAGCGCGACAGGGTACGGCGAAAAACTGTTTTTT
CATSSATGYGEKLFF
>TRBV18|TRBJ2-2|-|TRBD1
TGTGCCAGCTCACCAAATAAGGGGGCCCACACCGGGGAGCTGTTTTTT
CASSPNKGAHTGELFF
>TRBV2|TRBJ2-5|-|-
TGTGCCAGTCACCGGGACATCCAAGAGACCCAGTACTTC
CASHRDIQETQYF
>TRBV10-3|TRBJ2-1|-|-
TGTGCCATCACGGACAAAACGGGACTGATAAACAATGAGCAGTTCTTC
CAITDKTGLINNEQFF
>TRBV19|TRBJ1-3|-|-
TGTGCCAGTAGTATAGCAGGGACATCTGGAAACACCATATATTTT
CASSIAGTSGNTIYF